This T cell receptor beta chain originates from a study of blood T cells in healthy people across ages. Combining a sample-barcoded 5' primer with a J-beta primer mix, a second PCR ran for roughly 6 to 12 cycles. TCRdb reprocessed the 5' RACE reads via MiXCR and lists one record per CDR3 protein. This sample has around 620,000 distinct CDR3 sequences, with approximately 30% found just once. Trimming stripped 6 bases from V and 1 base from J, with 7 bases between. CDR1 is MNHEY and CDR2 is SVGEGT in the germline V gene. CDR3 size: 14 residues. The material sequenced was blood. V usage is TRBV6-2 or TRBV6-3 and J usage is TRBJ2-6; D remains unclear. This sequence originates from a woman in her 70s in good health. The CDR3 coding sequence is TGTGCCAGCAGCAGAAAGTCTGGGGCCAACGTCCTGACTTTC. It is translated as CASSRKSGANVLTF.